These 30 T cell receptor beta chains were sequenced from one sample in a study of shared clonotypes between healthy human individuals. Clones were read by immunoSEQ multiplex PCR, and TCRdb kept only the in-frame ones, dropping some. Among 2 million or so clones listed, about 95% were seen once. CD45RO-negative CD8 cells positively selected for CCR7 made up the naive population, which excluded terminally differentiated effector memory CD45RA+ cells. Input material: naive CD8+ T cells sorted from blood. The receptors originated from a man younger than 35 in good health.

This chain connects TRBV7-2 to TRBJ2-5; 7 nucleotides align to TRBD1. The V and J ends lost 2 bases and 2 bases, in that order; junction bases with no gene match: 8. The CDR3 has 16 residues. Per the germline V gene, CDR1 is SGHTA and CDR2 is FQGNSA. The CDR3 coding sequence is TGTGCCAGCAGCTTACCTTGGGGGACAGCTCAAGAGACCCAGTACTTC. It translates to CASSLPWGTAQETQYF.

Worth noting for this clone: Other DNA variants within this sample encode the same CDR3. V is TRBV7-9 and J is TRBJ2-1, with 12 bases lining up with TRBD2. Germline CDR1 SEHNR, CDR2 FQNEAQ (reference sequence). The CDR3 spans 15 residues. J was trimmed by 6 bases and V by 2 bases; bases with no gene match: 2. The CDR3: CASSLLAGGPNEQFF. Here the CDR3 DNA reads TGTGCCAGCAGCTTACTAGCGGGGGGGCCCAATGAGCAGTTCTTC.

This clone was observed once. J is TRBJ2-7 and V is TRBV4-1; 12 nucleotides match TRBD1. The CDR3 length is 15 residues. V dropped 5 bases and J dropped 6; count of bases not matched to a gene: 8. Germline values: CDR1 MGHRA, CDR2 YSYEKL. The CDR3 DNA reads TGCGCCAGCAGCAAGATCGGGACAGGGGGCCTCGAGCAGTACTTC. It encodes CASSKIGTGGLEQYF.

This chain connects TRBV6-1 to TRBJ1-2, with no clear D. V was trimmed by 7 bases and J by 2 bases, leaving 11 bases between them. The CDR3 consists of 13 residues. The germline gives CDR1 MNHNS, CDR2 SASEGT. CDR3 sequence (DNA): TGTGCCAGCAAGGAACCATTCAACTATGGCTACACCTTC. Protein product: CASKEPFNYGYTF.

This chain's CDR3 is CASSQAGTGPPANEKLFF. The CDR3 DNA follows: TGCGCCAGCAGCCAAGCCGGGACAGGGCCCCCAGCTAATGAAAAACTGTTTTTT. This rearrangement joins TRBV4-1 to TRBJ1-4, with TRBD1 matching 9 bases. The junction had 9 bases not matched to a gene; V was cut back by 1 base and J by 3 bases. The CDR3 consists of 18 residues. The V gene's germline CDR1 is MGHRA and CDR2 YSYEKL.

The chain carries TRBV5-6 and TRBJ1-2; D gene uncertain. The V and J ends lost 0 bases and 0 bases respectively, with 3 bases between them. CDR1 and CDR2 (germline): SGHDT, YYEEEE. The CDR3 extends over 13 amino acids. CDR3 bases: TGTGCCAGCAGCTTGGCACCTAACTATGGCTACACCTTC. This translates into CASSLAPNYGYTF. Filled out from reference TRBV5-6 and TRBJ1-2, the complete variable domain reads DAGVTQSPTHLIKTRGQQVTLRCSPKSGHDTVSWYQQALGQGPQFIFQYYEEEERQRGNFPDRFSGHQFPNYSSELNVNALLLGDSALYLCASSLAPNYGYTFGSGTRLTVV.

Worth noting for this clone: The same CDR3 also results from other DNA sequences found in this sample. The rearrangement uses TRBV10-3 and TRBJ2-3; 10 bases agree with TRBD2. The germline V gene encodes CDR1 ENHRY and CDR2 SYGVKD. V lost 4 bases and J lost 0; bases outside the gene matches: 1. This CDR3 contains 15 residues. CDR3 sequence reads: CAISGTSGSTDTQYF. DNA for the CDR3: TGTGCCATCAGTGGGACTAGCGGTAGCACAGATACGCAGTATTTT.

The genes are TRBV2 and TRBJ2-7, with unresolved D. This CDR3 comprises 13 residues. Trimming left V 4 bases short and J 5 bases short, with 12 bases between. In germline, CDR1 is SNHLY, CDR2 FYNNEI. The CDR3 region is CASSALLLDEQYF. Here the CDR3 DNA reads TGTGCCAGCAGTGCCCTACTCCTTGACGAGCAGTACTTC.

The chain carries TRBV10-3 and TRBJ1-1; possible D gene TRBD1, 6 bases. The CDR3 is 16 amino acids. Looked up from germline, CDR1 is ENHRY and CDR2 is SYGVKD. V dropped 0 bases and J dropped 1 base, with 12 bases sitting between them. The DNA of the CDR3 is TGTGCCATCAGTGAGTCGGGGGGGGCCGCGAACACTGAAGCTTTCTTT. Translation gives CAISESGGAANTEAFF.

The chain is built from TRBV7-9 and TRBJ1-4, with D perhaps matching TRBD1 (5 bases). Trimming left V 3 bases short and J 6 bases short, with 17 bases between. Germline CDR1 reads SEHNR; CDR2 reads FQNEAQ (reference sequence). This CDR3 has 16 residues. In nucleotides, the CDR3 is TGTGCCAGCAGCTTCTATCCAGGGATTGAGGATGAAAAACTGTTTTTT. Amino acids: CASSFYPGIEDEKLFF.

CDR3 DNA: TGTGCTTCCAAAGCCGACGGCAACTCCTACGAGCAGTACTTC. Encoded protein: CASKADGNSYEQYF. The gene calls are TRBV19 and TRBJ2-7; D not resolved. The CDR3 totals 14 residues. Germline loops: CDR1 LNHDA, CDR2 SQIVND (reference sequence).

V usage is TRBV11-2 and J usage is TRBJ2-7, with 11 bases matching TRBD1. Germline trimming cut 5 bases from V and 7 bases from J; bases unmatched to any gene: 4. Germline values: CDR1 SGHAT, CDR2 FQNNGV. The CDR3 runs 13 residues. The CDR3: CASSPGQGGEQYF. In nucleotides, the CDR3 is TGTGCCAGCAGCCCGGGACAGGGGGGAGAGCAGTACTTC. The full variable domain, its missing parts supplied by reference TRBV11-2 and TRBJ2-7, is EAGVAQSPRYKIIEKRQSVAFWCNPISGHATLYWYQQILGQGPKLLIQFQNNGVVDDSQLPKDRFSAERLKGVDSTLKIQPAKLEDSAVYLCASSPGQGGEQYFGPGTRLTVT.

This sequence joins TRBV7-2 and TRBJ2-7; 10 bases match TRBD1. The CDR3 runs to 16 residues. The junction had 10 bases not matched to a gene; V was cut back by 5 bases and J by 3 bases. In germline, CDR1 is SGHTA, CDR2 FQGNSA. The DNA of the CDR3 is TGTGCCAGCAGCGTACGAGGCGGACAGGGGGGCTACGAGCAGTACTTC. The encoded protein is CASSVRGGQGGYEQYF.

The CDR3 DNA follows: TGTGCCAGCAGTCCCACGCAGGGGTTCACAGATACGCAGTATTTT. Amino acid sequence: CASSPTQGFTDTQYF. The J gene is TRBJ2-3, the V gene TRBV25-1; D is possibly TRBD1 (6 bases). Germline CDR1 is MGHDK and CDR2 is SYGVNS. The ends were cut back, 5 bases at V and 2 bases at J, with 14 bases in the middle. The CDR3 length is 15 residues.

The chain recombines TRBV4-1 with TRBJ2-7; 9 bases match TRBD2. From germline, CDR1 is MGHRA and CDR2 YSYEKL. V lost 0 bases and J lost 3; bases outside the gene matches: 3. The CDR3 contains 15 residues. In DNA, the CDR3 is TGCGCCAGCAGCCAAGAGCGGGGGGGCGGCTACGAGCAGTACTTC. Its protein is CASSQERGGGYEQYF.

With regard to this clone: The sample has other DNA sequences that encode this CDR3 too. This chain connects TRBV30 to TRBJ1-5; D may be TRBD1 (5 bases). The CDR3 runs to 13 residues. Germline CDR1 and CDR2: GTSNPN and SVGIG (reference sequence). V lost 0 bases and J 4 bases, leaving 7 bases between the germline ends. In nucleotides, the CDR3 is TGTGCCTGGAGTGTACAGGATAATCAGCCCCAGCATTTT. Protein sequence: CAWSVQDNQPQHF.

The V call is TRBV7-9, the J call TRBJ2-2; 10 bases are shared with TRBD1. The length of the CDR3 is 16 residues. With V trimmed by 5 bases and J by 4 bases, 7 bases remained unmatched. Germline lookup yields CDR1 SEHNR and CDR2 FQNEAQ (reference sequence). Here the CDR3 DNA reads TGTGCCAGCAGCACCGCCGGGACAGGGGCCACCGGGGAGCTGTTTTTT. The encoded protein is CASSTAGTGATGELFF.

As for this clone: A junction end diverges from the germline sequence, so it may reflect a read error. The rearrangement joins TRBV7-7 to TRBJ2-6; D not certain. The CDR3 length is 17 residues. Germline CDR1 SSHAT, CDR2 FNYEAQ (reference sequence). CDR3 region: CASSDASIRSGANVLTF. CDR3 nucleotides: TGTGCTAGCAGCGATGCGAGTATACGGTCTGGGGCCAACGTCCTGACTTTC.

The CDR3 nucleotides read TGTGCCAGCAGTTATAGCGAGCGGGGCTCCTACGAGCAGTACTTC. Residues: CASSYSERGSYEQYF. The V call is TRBV6-6, the J call TRBJ2-7; 7 bases align to TRBD2. The V and J ends lost 3 bases and 0 bases, in that order; junction bases with no gene match: 5. Germline CDR1 reads MNHNY; CDR2 reads SVGAGI (reference sequence). The CDR3 is made up of 15 amino acids.

The chain carries TRBV19 and TRBJ2-1, with TRBD1 matching over 7 bases. The trim removed 7 bases at V and 7 bases at J, leaving 7 bases unmatched. Germline V gene sequence: CDR1 LNHDA, CDR2 SQIVND (reference sequence). CDR3 length: 13 residues. CDR3 region: CASMLSGGNEQFF. The CDR3 DNA follows: TGTGCCAGTATGTTATCAGGGGGAAATGAGCAGTTCTTC.

This clone was counted a single time. This same CDR3 is encoded by further DNA sequences in the sample. The chain couples TRBV5-6 to TRBJ2-1; D uncertain. The CDR3 is 12 amino acids. Germline V CDR1 and CDR2: SGHDT, YYEEEE. V was shortened by 1 base and J by 9 bases, with 8 bases between the two germline ends. The CDR3 nucleotides read TGTGCCAGCAGCTTGCAAGGTGGTGAGCAGTTCTTC. It yields the protein CASSLQGGEQFF. Filled out from reference TRBV5-6 and TRBJ2-1, the complete variable domain reads DAGVTQSPTHLIKTRGQQVTLRCSPKSGHDTVSWYQQALGQGPQFIFQYYEEEERQRGNFPDRFSGHQFPNYSSELNVNALLLGDSALYLCASSLQGGEQFFGPGTRLTVL.

The rearrangement uses TRBV2 and TRBJ2-1; TRBD2 matches at 7 bases. Trimming removed 10 bases from V and 3 bases from J; junction bases left unmatched: 9. The CDR3 runs 14 residues. Germline CDR1 is SNHLY and CDR2 is FYNNEI. The CDR3 reads CAIPSSGDYNEQFF. The CDR3 DNA reads as TGTGCCATTCCGTCTAGCGGTGACTACAATGAGCAGTTCTTC.

V is TRBV6-1 and J is TRBJ2-3, with D possibly matching TRBD2 (6 bases). The CDR3 has 17 residues. CDR1 MNHNS and CDR2 SASEGT come from the germline V gene. Trimming took 0 bases from V and 0 from J, leaving 13 bases between them. The CDR3 is CASSEAMGLYSTDTQYF. The CDR3 DNA follows: TGTGCCAGCAGTGAAGCGATGGGACTTTATAGCACAGATACGCAGTATTTT.

The V call is TRBV27, the J call TRBJ2-7; 9 bases line up with TRBD1. This CDR3 comprises 15 residues. Per the germline V gene, CDR1 is MNHEY and CDR2 is SMNVEV (reference sequence). J was trimmed by 5 bases and V by 4 bases; bases with no gene match: 9. The CDR3 sequence: CASSSDRGQGHEQYF. CDR3 bases: TGTGCCAGCAGTTCCGACCGGGGACAGGGTCACGAGCAGTACTTC.

V is TRBV5-8 and J is TRBJ1-5; D is ambiguous. The CDR3 is made up of 10 amino acids. Germline loops: CDR1 SGHTS, CDR2 YDEGEE. V was trimmed by 6 bases and J by 10 bases, leaving 8 bases between them. Written as DNA, the CDR3 is TGTGCCAGCATCCCCCAACCCCAGCATTTT. Encoded protein: CASIPQPQHF. Combining the CDR3 with reference TRBV5-8 and TRBJ1-5 gives the whole variable domain EAGVTQSPTHLIKTRGQQATLRCSPISGHTSVYWYQQALGLGLQFLLWYDEGEERNRGNFPPRFSGRQFPNYSSELNVNALELEDSALYLCASIPQPQHFGDGTRLSIL.

This clone was recorded once. The CDR3 reads CASSQGTEAFF. The CDR3, as DNA: TGCGCCAGCAGTCAGGGCACTGAAGCTTTCTTT. V gene TRBV5-1 combines with J gene TRBJ1-1, with a weak D call TRBD1 (5 bases). Germline V gene data show CDR1 as SGHRS and CDR2 as YFSETQ. The CDR3 loop spans 11 amino acids. V was shortened by 5 bases and J by 4 bases, with 6 bases between the two germline ends.

The gene calls are TRBV19 and TRBJ1-5; D not certain. CDR1 and CDR2 (germline): LNHDA, SQIVND (reference sequence). The germline V and J ends were trimmed by 1 base and 6 bases, with 13 bases remaining between them. CDR3 size: 15 residues. The CDR3 DNA reads TGTGCCAGTAGTATAGTAGTAGAAGGGCTTCAGCCCCAGCATTTT. Translating gives CASSIVVEGLQPQHF.

This sequence joins TRBV6-6 and TRBJ2-5; D uncertain. Trimming took off 8 bases at V and 7 bases at J, with 5 bases between the two ends. CDR1 is MNHNY and CDR2 is SVGAGI in the germline V gene (reference sequence). The CDR3 contains 9 residues. This CDR3 is CASGVTQYF. The DNA of the CDR3 is TGTGCCAGCGGGGTGACCCAGTACTTC.

The CDR3 DNA sequence: TGTGCCAGCAGCGGGACAGGGGGGGCAGTCTACGAGCAGTACTTC. Residues: CASSGTGGAVYEQYF. The V gene is TRBV13, the J gene TRBJ2-7; 11 bases line up with TRBD1. The CDR3 covers 15 residues. From germline, CDR1 is PRHDT and CDR2 FYEKMQ (reference sequence). The V segment lost 5 bases and the J segment 3 bases; nucleotides outside the gene matches: 6.

V is TRBV9 and J is TRBJ2-1, with 11 positions matching TRBD2. The V gene's germline CDR1 is SGDLS and CDR2 YYNGEE. This CDR3 spans 16 amino acids. V shed 2 bases and J 7 bases; nucleotides not matched to a gene: 8. CDR3 nucleotide sequence: TGTGCCAGCAGCGTCACCGGGACTAGCGGAGGGAATGAGCAGTTCTTC. Translating it yields CASSVTGTSGGNEQFF. Full variable domain (remainder filled in from reference TRBV9 and TRBJ2-1): DSGVTQTPKHLITATGQRVTLRCSPRSGDLSVYWYQQSLDQGLQFLIQYYNGEERAKGNILERFSAQQFPDLHSELNLSSLELGDSALYFCASSVTGTSGGNEQFFGPGTRLTVL.